This T cell receptor beta chain was observed in a study of technical replicates of blood from a few donors. The assay was immunoSEQ multiplex PCR, and TCRdb's table has in-frame clones only and misses some. The sample yields roughly 56,000 clones, around 87% seen once. This TCR derives from a human donor in good health. Some clones in this sample may be carry-over from other donors' samples. Material for sequencing was PBMCs.

In nucleotides, the CDR3 is TGTGCCAGCAGTTTAAGGCTAGCGGGAGGGGATGAGCAGTTCTTC. It encodes CASSLRLAGGDEQFF. The chain is built from TRBV28 and TRBJ2-1; 12 nucleotides line up with TRBD2. Germline lookup yields CDR1 MDHEN and CDR2 SYDVKM. This CDR3 is built from 15 residues. V was clipped by 2 bases and J by 8 bases; unmatched bases: 4. The full variable domain, completed using reference TRBV28 and TRBJ2-1, is DVKVTQSSRYLVKRTGEKVFLECVQDMDHENMFWYRQDPGLGLRLIYFSYDVKMKEKGDIPEGYSVSREKKERFSLILESASTNQTSMYLCASSLRLAGGDEQFFGPGTRLTVL.